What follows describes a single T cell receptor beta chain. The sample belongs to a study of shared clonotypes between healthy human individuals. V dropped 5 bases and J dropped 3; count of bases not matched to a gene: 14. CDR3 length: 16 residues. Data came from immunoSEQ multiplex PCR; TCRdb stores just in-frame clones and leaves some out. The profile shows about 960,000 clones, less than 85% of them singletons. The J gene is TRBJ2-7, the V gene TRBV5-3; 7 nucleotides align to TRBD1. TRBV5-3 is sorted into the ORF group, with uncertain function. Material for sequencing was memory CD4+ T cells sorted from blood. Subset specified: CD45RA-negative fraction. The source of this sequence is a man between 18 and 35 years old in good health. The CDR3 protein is CARSCDGTATDYEQYF. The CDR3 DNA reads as TGTGCCAGAAGTTGCGACGGGACAGCAACAGACTACGAGCAGTACTTC.